The entry that follows covers one T cell receptor beta chain sequence. The data originate from a study of cytomegalovirus exposure and HLA in healthy donors. The PCR ran on 60 Vbeta and 13 Jbeta primers. Method: immunoSEQ multiplex PCR; TCRdb's copy keeps in-frame clones and lacks some. Of about 160,000 clones detected, around 60% appear once; the ten largest clones hold approximately 6.6%. Between the trimmed V and J ends, which lost 5 bases and 2 bases, there was a span of 10 bases. The CDR3 has 12 residues. The germline gives CDR1 GTSNPN, CDR2 SVGIG (reference sequence). The chain is built from TRBV30 and TRBJ2-7; the D is unclear. Specimen: PBMCs. The clonotype comes from a woman aged 60-70 years in good health and CMV-seropositive. The CDR3: CAWEVGTYEQYF. The CDR3 region has the DNA TGTGCCTGGGAGGTAGGAACCTACGAGCAGTACTTC.